The 28 T cell receptor beta chains given below trace back to one sample, sequenced in a study of T cells in localized non-small cell lung cancer. The assay was immunoSEQ multiplex PCR, and TCRdb's table has in-frame clones only and misses some. Of approximately 15,000 clones listed, approximately 89% are singletons. Here the sequenced sample was peripheral blood, taken before any cancer treatment. These receptors originate from a female donor older than 55 with stage I squamous cell lung carcinoma.

The table lists this clone with a few counts. The genes are TRBV6-5 and TRBJ1-1; tentative D call: TRBD1 (5 bases). Germline V lookup: CDR1 MNHEY, CDR2 SVGAGI. CDR3 length: 13 amino acids. The V end lost 7 bases, the J end lost 4 bases, and 13 bases lay between the germline ends. The CDR3 nucleotides read TGTGCCAGCAACTTCCAGGGATCCACTGAAGCTTTCTTT. Protein sequence: CASNFQGSTEAFF.

This clone was counted once. J is TRBJ2-5 and V is TRBV7-7; 7 nucleotides match TRBD1. V lost 0 bases and J lost 2; bases outside the gene matches: 3. This CDR3 is built from 15 residues. Germline loops: CDR1 SSHAT, CDR2 FNYEAQ (reference sequence). This chain's CDR3 is CASSLAGTDQETQYF. DNA of the CDR3: TGTGCCAGCAGCTTAGCCGGGACAGATCAAGAGACCCAGTACTTC.

This chain links TRBV19 with TRBJ2-7, with D unclear. The CDR3 is 14 amino acids. Trimming shortened V by 6 bases and J by 2 bases, and 14 bases separated the two germline ends. CDR1 LNHDA and CDR2 SQIVND come from the germline V gene (reference sequence). The CDR3 sequence is CASSSLSSTYEQYF. The CDR3 nucleotides are TGTGCCAGTAGCAGTCTTTCGAGTACCTACGAGCAGTACTTC.

This chain joins TRBV5-1 and TRBJ2-7; unclear D gene. Trimming removed 0 bases from V and 0 bases from J, with 13 bases in between. The CDR3 is 16 residues long. Germline lookup yields CDR1 SGHRS and CDR2 YFSETQ. The CDR3 nucleotides read TGCGCCAGCAGCTTGGCGGTCGGGTCGAGCTCCTACGAGCAGTACTTC. Translated, it gives CASSLAVGSSSYEQYF.

The V and J genes are TRBV7-9 and TRBJ2-1, with 11 bases aligning to TRBD2. Germline CDR1 and CDR2: SEHNR and FQNEAQ (reference sequence). V was clipped by 4 bases and J by 5 bases; unmatched bases: 7. This CDR3 has 16 amino acids. CDR3 sequence: CASSSVLAGVDNEQFF. The CDR3 DNA reads as TGTGCCAGCAGCTCCGTACTAGCGGGAGTTGACAATGAGCAGTTCTTC.

J is TRBJ1-6 and V is TRBV5-4; possibly TRBD1 for D (6 bases). CDR1 is SGHNT and CDR2 is YYREEE in the germline V gene (reference sequence). The CDR3 is made up of 13 amino acids. The V gene lost 4 bases and the J gene lost 8 bases, with 10 bases spanning the gap. Written as DNA, the CDR3 is TGTGCCAGCAGCGACCAGGGGCATTCACCCCTCCACTTT. This codes for CASSDQGHSPLHF.

CDR3 region: CASSEGPYNTEAFF. The CDR3 region has the DNA TGTGCCAGCAGTGAAGGGCCCTACAACACTGAAGCTTTCTTT. J is TRBJ1-1 and V is TRBV2, with no clear D. Germline V gene lookup returns CDR1 SNHLY and CDR2 FYNNEI. This CDR3 spans 14 amino acids. The V gene lost 1 base and the J gene lost 2 bases, with 8 bases spanning the gap.

The V and J genes are TRBV29-1 and TRBJ2-5; a weak D match, TRBD1 (5 bases). There are 15 residues in the CDR3. CDR1 and CDR2 (germline): SQVTM, ANQGSEA. The V gene lost 4 bases and the J gene lost 0 bases, with 15 bases spanning the gap. CDR3 loop: CSVGVSGIYQETQYF. For the CDR3, the DNA is TGCAGCGTTGGTGTGTCAGGGATTTACCAAGAGACCCAGTACTTC. Combining the CDR3 with reference TRBV29-1 and TRBJ2-5 gives the whole variable domain SAVISQKPSRDICQRGTSLTIQCQVDSQVTMMFWYRQQPGQSLTLIATANQGSEATYESGFVIDKFPISRPNLTFSTLTVSNMSPEDSSIYLCSVGVSGIYQETQYFGPGTRLLVL.

In the case of this clone: The junction and the germline gene differ at one end; a read error may be behind it. The J gene is TRBJ2-7, the V gene TRBV18; 8 nucleotides align to TRBD1. The CDR3 is made up of 14 amino acids. Germline V gene lookup returns CDR1 KGHSH and CDR2 LQKENI. The CDR3 DNA sequence: TGTGCCAGCTCGCCACGACAGGGGACCTACGAGCAGTACTTC. It codes for CASSPRQGTYEQYF.

This sequence joins TRBV27 and TRBJ1-1; possible D gene TRBD1, 5 bases. The germline V gene has CDR1 MNHEY and CDR2 SMNVEV (reference sequence). The CDR3 spans 16 residues. The germline V and J ends were trimmed by 6 bases and 1 base, with 18 bases remaining between them. The DNA for the CDR3 is TGTGCCAGCAGCGCAGGGACCTGGTACGGGAACACTGAAGCTTTCTTT. Translation: CASSAGTWYGNTEAFF.

The chain links TRBV18 to TRBJ2-2; D might be TRBD1 (7 bases). Trimming removed 3 bases at V and 5 bases at J, with 13 bases between. Germline values: CDR1 KGHSH, CDR2 LQKENI. This CDR3 has 15 amino acids. The CDR3 here is CASSPTGDWTGELFF. CDR3 DNA: TGTGCCAGCTCACCCACAGGGGACTGGACCGGGGAGCTGTTTTTT.

This clone was detected only a few times. This chain joins TRBV21-1 and TRBJ2-7; no check of the table's D call, TRBD2, against the DNA was made. TRBV21-1 is listed as a pseudogene. The CDR3 extends over 12 amino acids. The DNA of the CDR3 is TGTGCCAGCAGCAAAGATCGTCGCGAGCAGTACTTC. This gives the protein CASSKDRREQYF.

The V and J genes are TRBV6-1 and TRBJ1-2, with D possibly matching TRBD1 (5 bases). With 1 base removed from V and 3 bases from J, the gap between germline ends came to 18 bases. Germline V lookup: CDR1 MNHNS, CDR2 SASEGT. The CDR3 loop spans 17 amino acids. CDR3 loop: CASSEGPWGSVYYGYTF. The CDR3 DNA sequence: TGTGCCAGCAGTGAAGGCCCCTGGGGCAGCGTTTACTATGGCTACACCTTC.

The genes are TRBV4-2 and TRBJ2-3; 7 bases are a match to TRBD2. The germline V gene encodes CDR1 LGHNA and CDR2 YNFKEQ. The CDR3 totals 16 residues. J lost 2 bases, V lost 4 bases, and 9 bases had no gene match. The CDR3 DNA follows: TGTGCCAGCAGCCTTTTGGGGGGGGACCACACAGATACGCAGTATTTT. It yields the protein CASSLLGGDHTDTQYF.

The chain recombines TRBV7-2 with TRBJ2-1, with 8 bases fitting TRBD2. V shed 6 bases, J shed 0 bases, and the junction held 7 bases outside the gene matches. Germline lookup yields CDR1 SGHTA and CDR2 FQGNSA. The CDR3 length is 16 residues. The CDR3 nucleotides read TGTGCCAGCAGGAGACAGCGGGGGAGCTCCTACAATGAGCAGTTCTTC. Protein sequence: CASRRQRGSSYNEQFF.

This chain joins TRBV18 and TRBJ2-3, with TRBD1 as a possible D gene (6 bases). The ends were cut back, 5 bases at V and 0 bases at J, with 9 bases in the middle. Germline V gene lookup returns CDR1 KGHSH and CDR2 LQKENI. This CDR3 has 14 residues. The CDR3 is CASSADRSTDTQYF. CDR3 bases: TGTGCCAGCTCAGCGGACAGAAGCACAGATACGCAGTATTTT.

This chain uses TRBV28 with TRBJ1-4; the match to TRBD1 covers 10 bases. The CDR3 consists of 12 residues. From germline, CDR1 is MDHEN and CDR2 SYDVKM. The ends lost 8 bases at V and 6 bases at J; junction bases unmatched: 0. CDR3 loop: CASGQGDEKLFF. For the CDR3, the DNA is TGTGCCAGCGGACAGGGGGATGAAAAACTGTTTTTT.

This chain uses TRBV19 with TRBJ1-6; the match to TRBD1 covers 10 bases. Trimming removed 3 bases from V and 10 bases from J; junction bases left unmatched: 0. CDR3 length equals 13 residues. Germline CDR1 LNHDA, CDR2 SQIVND (reference sequence). CDR3 in amino acids: CASSMTGGSPLHF. DNA for the CDR3: TGTGCCAGTAGTATGACAGGGGGCTCACCCCTCCACTTT.

The V and J genes are TRBV5-1 and TRBJ1-2, with D possibly matching TRBD1 (5 bases). The CDR3 is 15 amino acids. V was trimmed by 0 bases and J by 3 bases, leaving 12 bases between them. CDR1 and CDR2 from the germline V gene are SGHRS and YFSETQ. In nucleotides, the CDR3 is TGCGCCAGCAGCTTGGATGCGGAGACAGACTATGGCTACACCTTC. It yields the protein CASSLDAETDYGYTF.

The chain carries TRBV9 and TRBJ1-1, with TRBD1 as a possible D gene (5 bases). Germline CDR1 reads SGDLS; CDR2 reads YYNGEE. V was clipped by 3 bases and J by 4 bases, with 19 bases between them. This CDR3 is 16 amino acids long. The CDR3 region has the DNA TGTGCCAGCAGCGCGGACCTGGGGGGAGTCGGCACTGAAGCTTTCTTT. Translating gives CASSADLGGVGTEAFF. Looking up the rest from reference TRBV9 and TRBJ1-1 gives the full variable domain: DSGVTQTPKHLITATGQRVTLRCSPRSGDLSVYWYQQSLDQGLQFLIQYYNGEERAKGNILERFSAQQFPDLHSELNLSSLELGDSALYFCASSADLGGVGTEAFFGQGTRLTVV.

This clone appeared a single time. V usage is TRBV29-1 and J usage is TRBJ1-1; D possibly corresponds to TRBD1 (5 bases). V lost 2 bases to trimming and J lost 1 base, with 8 bases between them. The CDR3 runs to 13 residues. The germline V gene encodes CDR1 SQVTM and CDR2 ANQGSEA. The CDR3 loop is CSVERQPNTEAFF. CDR3 bases: TGCAGCGTTGAAAGACAGCCGAACACTGAAGCTTTCTTT.

The chain has TRBV5-1 and TRBJ2-5; 12 positions agree with TRBD2. V gave up 7 bases and J gave up 4 bases; unmatched junction bases: 2. CDR1 and CDR2 (germline): SGHRS, YFSETQ. The CDR3 is 13 residues long. The CDR3 here is CASGGLAGETQYF. CDR3 nucleotide sequence: TGCGCCAGCGGGGGACTAGCGGGAGAGACCCAGTACTTC.

The V gene is TRBV7-6, the J gene TRBJ1-1, with 8 bases identical to TRBD1. V shed 5 bases and J 3 bases; nucleotides not matched to a gene: 5. This CDR3 spans 14 amino acids. CDR1 is SGHVS and CDR2 is FNYEAQ in the germline V gene. The CDR3 loop reads CASSEATGDTEAFF. The DNA of the CDR3 is TGTGCCAGCAGCGAGGCGACAGGGGACACTGAAGCTTTCTTT. Using reference TRBV7-6 and TRBJ1-1 for the parts outside the CDR3, the full variable domain is GAGVSQSPRYKVTKRGQDVALRCDPISGHVSLYWYRQALGQGPEFLTYFNYEAQQDKSGLPNDRFSAERPEGSISTLTIQRTEQRDSAMYRCASSEATGDTEAFFGQGTRLTVV.

The chain carries TRBV5-3 and TRBJ1-2, with a tentative D call TRBD1 (5 bases). TRBV5-3 is an ORF; its function is uncertain. V lost 0 bases and J 4 bases, leaving 25 bases between the germline ends. This CDR3 has 19 amino acids. The CDR3 nucleotides are TGTGCCAGAAGCTTGGCCTTGGCGCAGCTAAGAACGGGGGGCTATGGCTACACCTTC. It yields the protein CARSLALAQLRTGGYGYTF.

The V gene is TRBV6-1, the J gene TRBJ1-2; maybe TRBD1 (6 bases). This CDR3 comprises 14 residues. The germline V gene encodes CDR1 MNHNS and CDR2 SASEGT. Trimming cost V 3 bases and J 7 bases, with 15 bases left between them. The CDR3 region has the DNA TGTGCCAGCAGTGATCCAGGGGCCATTTTTGGCTACACCTTC. Amino acids: CASSDPGAIFGYTF.

The chain recombines TRBV7-3 with TRBJ2-3; 9 bases map to TRBD1. In germline, CDR1 is SGHTA, CDR2 FQGTGA. With 7 bases clipped from V and 3 bases from J, the junction kept 8 bases outside the gene matches. The CDR3 is made up of 15 amino acids. The CDR3 loop is CASTSTGTGTDTQYF. The CDR3 DNA reads as TGTGCCAGCACCTCGACCGGGACAGGGACAGATACGCAGTATTTT.

CDR3 in amino acids: CASSPAGGTIGNTIYF. The CDR3 nucleotides are TGTGCCAGCTCACCGGCAGGGGGGACAATTGGAAACACCATATATTTT. This chain links TRBV18 with TRBJ1-3; 7 positions agree with TRBD1. The CDR3 consists of 16 residues. CDR1 and CDR2 (germline): KGHSH, LQKENI. The V and J ends lost 3 bases and 3 bases, in that order; junction bases with no gene match: 8.

This chain uses TRBV7-9 with TRBJ2-7; TRBD1 is a possible D gene (5 bases). From germline, CDR1 is SEHNR and CDR2 FQNEAQ (reference sequence). CDR3 length: 14 residues. Deletions cut 3 bases from V and 1 base from J, with 10 bases between. CDR3 nucleotides: TGTGCCAGCAGCTTCCCACAGGAGTCCTACGAGCAGTACTTC. Its translation: CASSFPQESYEQYF.